What follows is one T cell receptor beta chain and its context. This specimen belongs to a study of cytomegalovirus exposure and HLA in healthy donors. 13 Jbeta primers and 60 Vbeta primers were used for the PCR. Profiling relied on immunoSEQ multiplex PCR, and the TCRdb table lists in-frame clones only, not all of them. This repertoire shows about 170,000 clones, approximately 65% found once; its top ten account for about 3.2%. The sequenced material came from PBMCs. The source of this sequence is a man aged 35 to 55 in good health and CMV-seronegative.

Here the CDR3 DNA reads TGTGCCAGCAGCCATGAGACTAGCGGGAGCGACAATGAGCAGTTCTTC. Its translation is CASSHETSGSDNEQFF. The chain is built from TRBV11-3 and TRBJ2-1, with 12 bases matching TRBD2. Germline trimming cut 5 bases from V and 5 bases from J; bases unmatched to any gene: 7. The CDR3 is made up of 16 amino acids. Germline V gene data show CDR1 as SGHNT and CDR2 as YENEEA.